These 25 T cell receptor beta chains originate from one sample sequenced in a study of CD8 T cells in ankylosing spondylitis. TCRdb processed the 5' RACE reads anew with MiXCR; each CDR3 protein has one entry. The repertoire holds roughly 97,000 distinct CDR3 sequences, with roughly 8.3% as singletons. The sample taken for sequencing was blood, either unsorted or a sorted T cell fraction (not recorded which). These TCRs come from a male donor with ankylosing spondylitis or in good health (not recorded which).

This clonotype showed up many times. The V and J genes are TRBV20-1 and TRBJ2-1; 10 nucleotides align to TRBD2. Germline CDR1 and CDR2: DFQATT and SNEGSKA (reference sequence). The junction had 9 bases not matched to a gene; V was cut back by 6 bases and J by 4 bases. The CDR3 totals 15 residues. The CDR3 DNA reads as TGCAGTGCCCCGAATAGCGGGAGGCAGTACAATGAGCAGTTCTTC. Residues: CSAPNSGRQYNEQFF.

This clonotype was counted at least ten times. CDR3 amino acids: CASSQDLAIPYNEQFF. The CDR3 nucleotides read TGTGCCAGCAGCCAAGATTTAGCAATCCCCTACAATGAGCAGTTCTTC. The V gene is TRBV3-1, the J gene TRBJ2-1; the D is unclear. The CDR3 has 16 residues. Per germline, CDR1 LGHDT and CDR2 YNNKEL (reference sequence). V dropped 0 bases and J dropped 2 bases, with 11 bases sitting between them.

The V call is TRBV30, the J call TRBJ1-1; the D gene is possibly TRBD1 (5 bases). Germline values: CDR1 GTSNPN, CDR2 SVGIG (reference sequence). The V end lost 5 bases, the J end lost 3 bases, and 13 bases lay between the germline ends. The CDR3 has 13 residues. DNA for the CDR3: TGTGCCTGGGGACGGGGGGGGTACACTGAAGCTTTCTTT. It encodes CAWGRGGYTEAFF.

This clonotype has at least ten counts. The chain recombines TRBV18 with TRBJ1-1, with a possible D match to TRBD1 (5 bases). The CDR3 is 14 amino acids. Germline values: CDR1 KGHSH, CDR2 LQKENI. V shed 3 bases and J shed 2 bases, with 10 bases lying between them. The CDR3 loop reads CASSPIDSNTEAFF. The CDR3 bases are TGTGCCAGCTCACCTATCGACAGTAACACTGAAGCTTTCTTT.

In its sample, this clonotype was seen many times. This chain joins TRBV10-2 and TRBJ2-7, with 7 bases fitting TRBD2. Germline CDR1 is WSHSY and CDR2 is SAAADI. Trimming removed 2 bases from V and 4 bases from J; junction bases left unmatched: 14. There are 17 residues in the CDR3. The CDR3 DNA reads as TGCGCCAGCAGTGAGCCGTCGGGACTACGGTACGGGTACGAGCAGTACTTC. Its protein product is CASSEPSGLRYGYEQYF.

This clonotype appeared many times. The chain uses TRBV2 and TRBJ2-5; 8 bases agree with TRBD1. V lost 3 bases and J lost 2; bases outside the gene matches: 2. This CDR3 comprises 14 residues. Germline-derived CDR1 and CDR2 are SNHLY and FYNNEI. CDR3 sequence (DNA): TGTGCCAGCAGTGACAGGGGGCGTCAAGAGACCCAGTACTTC. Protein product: CASSDRGRQETQYF.

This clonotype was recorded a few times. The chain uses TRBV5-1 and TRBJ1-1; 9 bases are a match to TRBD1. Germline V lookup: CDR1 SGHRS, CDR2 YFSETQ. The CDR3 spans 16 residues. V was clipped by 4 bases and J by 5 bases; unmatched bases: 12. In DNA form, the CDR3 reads TGCGCCAGCAGCATCCAATACAGGGGGCGAGGGACTGAAGCTTTCTTT. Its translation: CASSIQYRGRGTEAFF.

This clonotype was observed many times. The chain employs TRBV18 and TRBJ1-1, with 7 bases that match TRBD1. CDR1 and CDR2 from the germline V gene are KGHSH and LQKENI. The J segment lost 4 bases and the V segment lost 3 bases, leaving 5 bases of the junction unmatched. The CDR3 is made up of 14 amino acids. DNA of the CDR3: TGTGCCAGCTCACCGACAGGGTACGTCACTGAAGCTTTCTTT. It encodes CASSPTGYVTEAFF.

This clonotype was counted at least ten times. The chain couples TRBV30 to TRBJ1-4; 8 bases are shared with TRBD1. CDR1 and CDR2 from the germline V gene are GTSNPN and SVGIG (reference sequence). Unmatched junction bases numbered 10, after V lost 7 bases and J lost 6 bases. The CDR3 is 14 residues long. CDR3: CAYQPGTGYEKLFF. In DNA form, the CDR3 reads TGTGCCTACCAACCCGGGACAGGCTATGAAAAACTGTTTTTT.

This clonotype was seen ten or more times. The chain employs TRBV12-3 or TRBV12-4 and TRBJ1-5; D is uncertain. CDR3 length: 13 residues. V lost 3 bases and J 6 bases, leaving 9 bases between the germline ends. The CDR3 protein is CASSFKARQPQHF. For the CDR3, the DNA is TGTGCCAGCAGTTTTAAGGCCCGTCAGCCCCAGCATTTT.

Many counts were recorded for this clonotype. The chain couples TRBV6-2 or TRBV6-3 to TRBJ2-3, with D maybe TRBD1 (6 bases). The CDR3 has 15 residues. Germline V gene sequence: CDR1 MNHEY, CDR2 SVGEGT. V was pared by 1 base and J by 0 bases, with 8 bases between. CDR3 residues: CASSYWGLSTDTQYF. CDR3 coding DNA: TGTGCCAGCAGTTACTGGGGGCTCAGCACAGATACGCAGTATTTT.

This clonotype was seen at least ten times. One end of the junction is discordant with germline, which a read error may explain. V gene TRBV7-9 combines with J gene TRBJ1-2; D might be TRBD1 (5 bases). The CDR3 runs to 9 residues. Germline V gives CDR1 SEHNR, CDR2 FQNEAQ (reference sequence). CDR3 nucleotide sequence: TGTGCCAGCAGCTTACAGGACATCTTC. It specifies CASSLQDIF.

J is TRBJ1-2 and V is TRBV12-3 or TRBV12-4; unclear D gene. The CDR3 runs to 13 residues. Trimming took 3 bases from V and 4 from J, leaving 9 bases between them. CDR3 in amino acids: CASSFGPRYGYTF. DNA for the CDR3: TGTGCCAGCAGTTTTGGGCCACGCTATGGCTACACCTTC.

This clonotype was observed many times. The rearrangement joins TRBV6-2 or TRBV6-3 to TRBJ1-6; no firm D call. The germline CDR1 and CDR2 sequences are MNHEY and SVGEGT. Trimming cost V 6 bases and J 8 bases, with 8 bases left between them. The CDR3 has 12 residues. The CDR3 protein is CASRILHSPLHF. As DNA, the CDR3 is TGTGCCAGCAGGATTCTTCATTCACCCCTCCACTTT.

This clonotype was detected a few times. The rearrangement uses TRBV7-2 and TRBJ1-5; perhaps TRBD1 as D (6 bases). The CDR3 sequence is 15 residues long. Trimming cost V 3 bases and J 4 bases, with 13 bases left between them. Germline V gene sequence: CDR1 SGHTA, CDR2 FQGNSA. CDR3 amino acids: CASSFSGQLNQPQHF. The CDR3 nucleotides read TGTGCCAGCAGCTTTTCCGGACAGCTAAATCAGCCCCAGCATTTT.

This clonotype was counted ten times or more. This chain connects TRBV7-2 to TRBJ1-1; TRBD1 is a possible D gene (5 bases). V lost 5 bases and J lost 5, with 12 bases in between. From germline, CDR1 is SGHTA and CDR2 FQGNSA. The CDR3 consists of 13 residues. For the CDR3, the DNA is TGTGCCAGCAGCCCCCGCCGGGGGACTGAAGCTTTCTTT. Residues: CASSPRRGTEAFF.

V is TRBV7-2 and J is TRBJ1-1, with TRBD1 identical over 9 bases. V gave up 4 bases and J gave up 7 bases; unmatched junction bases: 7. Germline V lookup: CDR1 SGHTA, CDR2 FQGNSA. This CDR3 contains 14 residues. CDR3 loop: CASSSPGQGNEAFF. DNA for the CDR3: TGTGCCAGCAGCTCACCGGGACAGGGAAATGAAGCTTTCTTT. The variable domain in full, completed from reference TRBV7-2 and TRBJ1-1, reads GAGVSQSPSNKVTEKGKDVELRCDPISGHTALYWYRQSLGQGLEFLIYFQGNSAPDKSGLPSDRFSAERTGGSVSTLTIQRTQQEDSAVYLCASSSPGQGNEAFFGQGTRLTVV.

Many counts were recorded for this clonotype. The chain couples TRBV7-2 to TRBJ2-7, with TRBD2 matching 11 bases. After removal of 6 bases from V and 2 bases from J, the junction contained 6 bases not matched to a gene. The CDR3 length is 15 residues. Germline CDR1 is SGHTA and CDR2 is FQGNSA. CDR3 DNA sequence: TGTGCCAGCAGTCAGGGACTAGCGGCACCCTACGAGCAGTACTTC. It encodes CASSQGLAAPYEQYF.

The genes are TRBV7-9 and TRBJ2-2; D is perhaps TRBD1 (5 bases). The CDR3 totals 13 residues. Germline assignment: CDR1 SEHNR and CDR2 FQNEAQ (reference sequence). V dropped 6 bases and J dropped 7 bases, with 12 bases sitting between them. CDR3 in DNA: TGTGCCAGCAGGTTTAAGGGGATCGGGGAGCTGTTTTTT. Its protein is CASRFKGIGELFF.

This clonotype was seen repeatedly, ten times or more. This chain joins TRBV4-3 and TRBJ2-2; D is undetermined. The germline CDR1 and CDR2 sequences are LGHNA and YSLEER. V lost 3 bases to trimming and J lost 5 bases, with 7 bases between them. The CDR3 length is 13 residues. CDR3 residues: CASSHTTTGELFF. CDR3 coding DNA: TGCGCCAGCAGCCACACAACTACCGGGGAGCTGTTTTTT.

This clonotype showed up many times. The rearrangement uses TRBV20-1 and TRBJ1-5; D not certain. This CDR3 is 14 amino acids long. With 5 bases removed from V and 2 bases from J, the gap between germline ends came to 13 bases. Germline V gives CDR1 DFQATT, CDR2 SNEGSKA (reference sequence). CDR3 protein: CSARPPKGNQPQHF. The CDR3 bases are TGCAGTGCTCGACCCCCTAAGGGCAATCAGCCCCAGCATTTT.

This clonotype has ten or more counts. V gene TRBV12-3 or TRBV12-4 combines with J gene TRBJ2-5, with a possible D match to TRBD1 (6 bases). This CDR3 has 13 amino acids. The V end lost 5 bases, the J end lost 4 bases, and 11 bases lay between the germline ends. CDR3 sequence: CASSVTGRETQYF. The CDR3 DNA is TGTGCCAGCAGTGTCACAGGGAGAGAGACCCAGTACTTC.

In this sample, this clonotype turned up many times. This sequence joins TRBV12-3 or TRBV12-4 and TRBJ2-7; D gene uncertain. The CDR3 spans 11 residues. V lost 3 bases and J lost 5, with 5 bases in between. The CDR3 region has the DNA TGTGCCAGCAGTTTCTTCGACGAGCAGTACTTC. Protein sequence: CASSFFDEQYF.

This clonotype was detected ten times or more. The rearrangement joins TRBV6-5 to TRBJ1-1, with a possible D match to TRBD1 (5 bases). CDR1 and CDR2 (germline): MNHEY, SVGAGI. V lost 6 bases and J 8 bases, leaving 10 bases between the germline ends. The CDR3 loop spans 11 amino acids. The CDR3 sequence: CASSDGGEAFF. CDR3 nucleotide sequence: TGTGCCAGCAGCGACGGGGGGGAAGCTTTCTTT.

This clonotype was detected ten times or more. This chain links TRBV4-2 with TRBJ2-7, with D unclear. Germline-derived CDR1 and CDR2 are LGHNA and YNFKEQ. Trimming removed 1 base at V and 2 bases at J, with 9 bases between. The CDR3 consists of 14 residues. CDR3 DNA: TGTGCCAGCAGCCAAGTTGGGGTTGCCTACGAGCAGTACTTC. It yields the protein CASSQVGVAYEQYF.